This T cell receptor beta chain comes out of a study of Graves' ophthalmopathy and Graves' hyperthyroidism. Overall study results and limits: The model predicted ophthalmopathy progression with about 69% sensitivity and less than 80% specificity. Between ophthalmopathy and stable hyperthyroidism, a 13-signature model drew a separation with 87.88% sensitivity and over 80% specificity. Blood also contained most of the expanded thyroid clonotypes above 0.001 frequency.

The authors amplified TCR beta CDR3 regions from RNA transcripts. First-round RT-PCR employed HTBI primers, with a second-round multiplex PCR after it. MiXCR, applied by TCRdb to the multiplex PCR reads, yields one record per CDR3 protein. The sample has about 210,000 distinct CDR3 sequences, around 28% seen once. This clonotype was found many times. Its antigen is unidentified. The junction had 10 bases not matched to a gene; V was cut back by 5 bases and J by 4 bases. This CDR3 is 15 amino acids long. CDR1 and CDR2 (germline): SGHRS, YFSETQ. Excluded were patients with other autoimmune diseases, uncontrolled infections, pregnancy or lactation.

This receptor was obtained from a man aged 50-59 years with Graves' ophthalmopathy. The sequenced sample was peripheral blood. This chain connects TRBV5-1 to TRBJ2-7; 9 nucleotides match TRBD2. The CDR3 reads CASSLSGRVEYEQYF. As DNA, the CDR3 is TGCGCCAGCAGTCTTAGCGGGAGAGTCGAATACGAGCAGTACTTC.